The table lists the clone carrying this TCR beta chain with a count of one. Its antigen is unknown. Trimming cost V 5 bases and J 7 bases, with 27 bases left between them. The germline CDR1 and CDR2 sequences are SEHNR and FQNEAQ (reference sequence). This CDR3 contains 17 residues. The data belong to a study of vaccination and CD4 T cells after COVID-19. The wider study: Post-COVID samples had a sampling time that fell a median roughly 98 days after diagnosis (range 35 to 161).

As for treatment: approximately 11-day PBMC culture with coronavirus spike peptide pools or control peptides (ViraFEST assay). The Oncomine TCR Beta short-read assay generated sequence data from the DNA of cultured CD4+ T cells. In TCRdb, the PCR reads were re-called with MiXCR into one record per CDR3 protein. The top ten hold 3.5% to 6% of the sample, which has just over 20,000 distinct CDR3 sequences, about 45% seen once. This receptor was obtained from a human donor who had recovered from COVID-19. The chain recombines TRBV7-9 with TRBJ2-7; TRBD2 might be the D (6 bases). Sequencing was carried out using CD4+ T cells from blood, cultured in vitro. The CDR3 spells CASSPRDFHPLVREQYF. DNA for the CDR3: TGTGCCAGCAGCCCCCGGGACTTTCATCCTCTCGTTCGGGAGCAGTACTTC. Complete variable domain (other parts from reference TRBV7-9 and TRBJ2-7): DTGVSQNPRHKITKRGQNVTFRCDPISEHNRLYWYRQTLGQGPEFLTYFQNEAQLEKSRLLSDRFSAERPKGSFSTLEIQRTEQGDSAMYLCASSPRDFHPLVREQYFGPGTRLTVT.